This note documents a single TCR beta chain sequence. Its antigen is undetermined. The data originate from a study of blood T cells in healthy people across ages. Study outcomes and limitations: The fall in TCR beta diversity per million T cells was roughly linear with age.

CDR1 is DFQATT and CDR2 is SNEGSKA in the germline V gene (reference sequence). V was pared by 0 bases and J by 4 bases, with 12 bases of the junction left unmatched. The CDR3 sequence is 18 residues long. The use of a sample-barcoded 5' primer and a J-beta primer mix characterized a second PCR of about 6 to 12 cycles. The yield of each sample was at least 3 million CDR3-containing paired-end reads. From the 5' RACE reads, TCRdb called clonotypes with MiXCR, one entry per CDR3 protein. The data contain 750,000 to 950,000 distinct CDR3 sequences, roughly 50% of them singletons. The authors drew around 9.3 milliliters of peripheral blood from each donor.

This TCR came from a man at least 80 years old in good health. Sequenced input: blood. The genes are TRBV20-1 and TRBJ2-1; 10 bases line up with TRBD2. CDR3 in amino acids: CSAREIPPLAGLYNEQFF. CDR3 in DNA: TGCAGTGCTAGAGAGATCCCTCCACTAGCGGGACTATACAATGAGCAGTTCTTC.